These T cell receptor beta chains were read from a single sample in a study of T-cell memory formation after mild COVID-19. TCRdb re-called the 5' RACE reads through MiXCR, storing one row per CDR3 protein. Of 530,000 or so distinct CDR3 sequences listed, roughly 17% are singletons. Sequencing was done on a sample of PBMCs or a T cell subset sorted from them (not recorded which). The receptors stem from an adult woman who had mild COVID-19 (a few samples of this study predate the infection). Cell type and time point are not known. Each CDR3 is given with its conserved first and last residue. The order of the fields is clone size, V gene, D gene, J gene, CDR3 DNA, CDR3 protein. D genes are given only for firm matches. Some rows have no size entry. The others give once, few or many, or a class for an expanded clone.

clone_size: NA; v_call: TRBV2; d_call: NA; j_call: TRBJ2-7; cdr3_nt: TGTGCCAGCAGCGACGCGCGGCCCGGGGGATACGAGCAGTACTTC; cdr3_aa: CASSDARPGGYEQYF
clone_size: many; v_call: TRBV6-1; d_call: TRBD1; j_call: TRBJ2-3; cdr3_nt: TGTGCCAGCGTAAGGGACAGGGGCCCTGAGACGCAGTATTTT; cdr3_aa: CASVRDRGPETQYF
clone_size: once; v_call: TRBV5-1; d_call: NA; j_call: TRBJ1-2; cdr3_nt: TGCGCCAGCAGCGGCAACAGGGTGTCAGGTGGCTACACCTTC; cdr3_aa: CASSGNRVSGGYTF
clone_size: NA; v_call: TRBV27; d_call: TRBD1; j_call: TRBJ1-1; cdr3_nt: TGTGCCAGCAGTTTATGGGGACAGGCCACTGAAGCTTTCTTT; cdr3_aa: CASSLWGQATEAFF
clone_size: NA; v_call: TRBV20-1; d_call: NA; j_call: TRBJ2-5; cdr3_nt: TGCAGTGCCTTTCTCCAAATTGTAACGGGAGAGACCCAGGAGACCCAGTACTTC; cdr3_aa: CSAFLQIVTGETQETQYF
clone_size: few; v_call: TRBV7-2; d_call: TRBD2; j_call: TRBJ2-3; cdr3_nt: TGTGCCAGCAGCACCTCTTCGGGGGGGAGCACAGATACGCAGTATTTT; cdr3_aa: CASSTSSGGSTDTQYF
clone_size: few; v_call: TRBV3-1; d_call: TRBD2; j_call: TRBJ2-3; cdr3_nt: TGTGCCAGCAGCTTTGGACTAGCGGGGGCCCTCACAGATACGCAGTATTTT; cdr3_aa: CASSFGLAGALTDTQYF
clone_size: many; v_call: TRBV7-2; d_call: TRBD2; j_call: TRBJ2-7; cdr3_nt: TGTGCCAGCAGCCCTCTAGCGGGAGAGTCCTACGAGCAGTACTTC; cdr3_aa: CASSPLAGESYEQYF
clone_size: few; v_call: TRBV4-1; d_call: NA; j_call: TRBJ2-4; cdr3_nt: TGCGCCAGCAGCCCAAGTTCGGGGGTGGACATTCAGTACTTC; cdr3_aa: CASSPSSGVDIQYF
clone_size: few; v_call: TRBV7-3; d_call: NA; j_call: TRBJ2-5; cdr3_nt: TGTGCCAGCAGCCCCCTGGGGAGCGCGGCCCAGTACTTC; cdr3_aa: CASSPLGSAAQYF